These 10 T cell receptor beta chains came from one sample sequenced in a study of OX40 agonist ivuxolimab in advanced cancers. Library preparation employed the immunoSEQ multiplex PCR assay. TCRdb's version of the immuneACCESS table is confined to in-frame rearrangements and falls short of the full clone set. An unresolved V gene accounts for under half of the shortfall where checked; the remainder is of unknown origin. The sample data list about 120,000 clones, and 80% to 90% of these were observed just once. Of the sample, under 0.7% falls within the top ten clones. The starting material was CD4+ or CD8+ T cells sorted from blood, obtained in a trial of the OX40 agonist ivuxolimab. All receptors derive from an adult with an advanced solid tumor such as melanoma, head and neck, liver or kidney cancer.

On this clone itself: This specimen includes other DNA sequences encoding the same CDR3. The gene calls are TRBV29-1 and TRBJ1-4, with TRBD1 as a possible D gene (5 bases). CDR1 and CDR2 (germline): SQVTM, ANQGSEA. There are 12 residues in the CDR3. V was trimmed by 1 base and J by 8 bases, leaving 8 bases between them. The CDR3 DNA sequence: TGCAGCGTTGAAGGGCGGGACGAAAAACTGTTTTTT. Translated, it gives CSVEGRDEKLFF.

This rearrangement joins TRBV6-1 to TRBJ2-5; 9 bases are a match to TRBD2. V trimming: 7 bases; J trimming: 6 bases; junction bases outside the gene matches: 9. CDR1 is MNHNS, CDR2 SASEGT, per germline. There are 14 residues in the CDR3. The CDR3 loop is CASMWASGEQTQYF. DNA of the CDR3: TGTGCCAGCATGTGGGCTAGCGGGGAGCAGACCCAGTACTTC.

The rearrangement uses TRBV19 and TRBJ2-7; 7 bases are a match to TRBD1. The germline V gene has CDR1 LNHDA and CDR2 SQIVND (reference sequence). J lost 5 bases, V lost 5 bases, and 18 bases had no gene match. The CDR3 sequence is 17 residues long. CDR3 protein: CASSPPIRQGRMNEQYF. The CDR3 region has the DNA TGTGCCAGTAGTCCACCCATCAGACAGGGCCGTATGAACGAGCAGTACTTC.

The CDR3 bases are TGTGCCAGCAGCGTCGGACAGCACACAGATACGCAGTATTTT. Residues: CASSVGQHTDTQYF. This sequence joins TRBV9 and TRBJ2-3; TRBD1 might be the D (6 bases). The CDR3 has 14 residues. Germline CDR1 reads SGDLS; CDR2 reads YYNGEE. Trimming stripped 2 bases from V and 2 bases from J, with 9 bases between.

The V gene is TRBV28, the J gene TRBJ2-5; D gene ambiguous. Trimming stripped 5 bases from V and 1 base from J, with 8 bases between. CDR3 length: 13 residues. Looked up from germline, CDR1 is MDHEN and CDR2 is SYDVKM. As DNA, the CDR3 is TGTGCCAGCAGTCGAACAGTCCAAGAGACCCAGTACTTC. This gives the protein CASSRTVQETQYF.

The V and J genes are TRBV6-6 and TRBJ2-3, with unresolved D. The CDR3 is 13 residues long. Germline V CDR1 and CDR2: MNHNY, SVGAGI (reference sequence). Trimming shortened V by 2 bases and J by 2 bases, and 5 bases separated the two germline ends. The CDR3 DNA is TGTGCCAGCAGTTACCCCTCCACAGATACGCAGTATTTT. Translation: CASSYPSTDTQYF.

This chain connects TRBV30 to TRBJ1-3, with D unresolved. Trimming removed 3 bases at V and 2 bases at J, with 8 bases between. This CDR3 is 13 amino acids long. The germline V gene encodes CDR1 GTSNPN and CDR2 SVGIG (reference sequence). The CDR3: CAWSPVTGNTIYF. The CDR3 DNA is TGTGCCTGGAGCCCTGTCACTGGAAACACCATATATTTT.

The V call is TRBV18, the J call TRBJ2-1; D tentatively reads TRBD1 or TRBD2 (6 bases each). The CDR3 is 16 amino acids. V lost 6 bases and J lost 8, with 23 bases in between. Looked up from germline, CDR1 is KGHSH and CDR2 is LQKENI. CDR3 amino acids: CASSPVGGGLGDEQFF. The DNA of the CDR3 is TGTGCCAGCTCCCCGGTCGGGGGCGGCCTAGGCGATGAGCAGTTCTTC. Complete variable domain (other parts from reference TRBV18 and TRBJ2-1): NAGVMQNPRHLVRRRGQEARLRCSPMKGHSHVYWYRQLPEEGLKFMVYLQKENIIDESGMPKERFSAEFPKEGPSILRIQQVVRGDSAAYFCASSPVGGGLGDEQFFGPGTRLTVL.

This chain links TRBV5-5 with TRBJ2-5, with 8 bases identical to TRBD1. V was clipped by 7 bases and J by 5 bases; unmatched bases: 13. The V gene's germline CDR1 is SGHKS and CDR2 YYEKEE (reference sequence). This CDR3 contains 15 residues. The CDR3 region is CASLQTLDRAETQYF. CDR3 DNA: TGTGCCAGCTTGCAAACCCTGGACAGGGCCGAGACCCAGTACTTC.

This clone was counted once. The chain couples TRBV7-2 to TRBJ1-1, with TRBD1 matching 8 bases. Germline-derived CDR1 and CDR2 are SGHTA and FQGNSA. V shed 5 bases and J 2 bases; nucleotides not matched to a gene: 4. The CDR3 spans 14 residues. Here the CDR3 DNA reads TGTGCCAGCAGCCGGACAGGGCACAACACTGAAGCTTTCTTT. This translates into CASSRTGHNTEAFF.